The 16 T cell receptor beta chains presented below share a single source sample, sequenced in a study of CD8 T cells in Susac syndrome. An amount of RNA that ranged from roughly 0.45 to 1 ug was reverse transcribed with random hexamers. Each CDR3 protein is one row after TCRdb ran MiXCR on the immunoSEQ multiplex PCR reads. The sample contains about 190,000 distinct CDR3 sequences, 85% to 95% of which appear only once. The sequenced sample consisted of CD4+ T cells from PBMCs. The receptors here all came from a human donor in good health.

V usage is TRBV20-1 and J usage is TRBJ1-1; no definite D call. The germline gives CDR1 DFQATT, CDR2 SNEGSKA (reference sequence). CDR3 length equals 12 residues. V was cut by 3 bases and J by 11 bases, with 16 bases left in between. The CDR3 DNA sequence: TGCAGTGCTAGCTCGAGCGGTGTCACGGCTTTCTTT. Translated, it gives CSASSSGVTAFF.

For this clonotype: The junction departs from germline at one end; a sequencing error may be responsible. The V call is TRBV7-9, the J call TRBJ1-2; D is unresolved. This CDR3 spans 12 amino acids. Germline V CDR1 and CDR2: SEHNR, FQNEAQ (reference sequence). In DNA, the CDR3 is TGTGCCAGCAGCCGAGGTGGGGAGGCCGTCCTGTTC. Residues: CASSRGGEAVLF.

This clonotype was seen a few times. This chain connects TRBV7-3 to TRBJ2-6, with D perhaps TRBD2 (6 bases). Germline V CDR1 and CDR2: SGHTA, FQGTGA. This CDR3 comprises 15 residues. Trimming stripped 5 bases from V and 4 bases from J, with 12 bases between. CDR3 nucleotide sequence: TGTGCCAGCAGCGAGGGAGGCAAAGGGGCCAACGTCCTGACTTTC. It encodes CASSEGGKGANVLTF.

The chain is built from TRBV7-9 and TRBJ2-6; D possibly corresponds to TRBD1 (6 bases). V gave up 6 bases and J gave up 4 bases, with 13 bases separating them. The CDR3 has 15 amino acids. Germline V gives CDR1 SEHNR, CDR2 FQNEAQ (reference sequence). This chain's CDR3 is CASRLAGAGANVLTF. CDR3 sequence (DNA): TGTGCCAGCAGACTGGCAGGGGCCGGGGCCAACGTCCTGACTTTC.

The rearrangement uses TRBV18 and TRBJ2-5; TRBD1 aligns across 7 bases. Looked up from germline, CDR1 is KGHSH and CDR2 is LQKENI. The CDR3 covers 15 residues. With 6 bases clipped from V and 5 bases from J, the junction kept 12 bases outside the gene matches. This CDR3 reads CASSPEKTGLETQYF. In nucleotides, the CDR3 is TGTGCCAGCTCTCCAGAAAAGACAGGGCTGGAGACCCAGTACTTC.

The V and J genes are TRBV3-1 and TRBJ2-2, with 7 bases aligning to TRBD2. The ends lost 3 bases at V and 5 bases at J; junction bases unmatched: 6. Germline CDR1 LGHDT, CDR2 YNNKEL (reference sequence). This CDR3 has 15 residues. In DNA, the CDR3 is TGTGCCAGCAGCCAGTTCGGCGGGGGTACCGGGGAGCTGTTTTTT. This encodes CASSQFGGGTGELFF.

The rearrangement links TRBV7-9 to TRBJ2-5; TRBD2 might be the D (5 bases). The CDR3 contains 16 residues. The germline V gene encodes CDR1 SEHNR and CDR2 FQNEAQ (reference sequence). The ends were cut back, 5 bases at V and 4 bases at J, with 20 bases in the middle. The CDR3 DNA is TGTGCCAGCAGCATCCCAGAGAGGGCCGCAGGAGAGACCCAGTACTTC. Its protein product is CASSIPERAAGETQYF.

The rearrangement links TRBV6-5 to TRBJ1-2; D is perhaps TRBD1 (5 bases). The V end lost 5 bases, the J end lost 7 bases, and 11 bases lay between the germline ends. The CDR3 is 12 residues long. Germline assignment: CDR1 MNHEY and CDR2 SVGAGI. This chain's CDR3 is CASSEGRGGYTF. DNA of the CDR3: TGTGCCAGCAGTGAGGGGAGAGGTGGCTACACCTTC.

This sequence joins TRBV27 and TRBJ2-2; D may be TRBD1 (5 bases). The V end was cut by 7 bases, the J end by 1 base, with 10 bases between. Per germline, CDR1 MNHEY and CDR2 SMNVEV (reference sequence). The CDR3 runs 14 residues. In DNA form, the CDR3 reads TGTGCCAGCAACAGCCAGGGGAACACCGGGGAGCTGTTTTTT. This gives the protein CASNSQGNTGELFF.

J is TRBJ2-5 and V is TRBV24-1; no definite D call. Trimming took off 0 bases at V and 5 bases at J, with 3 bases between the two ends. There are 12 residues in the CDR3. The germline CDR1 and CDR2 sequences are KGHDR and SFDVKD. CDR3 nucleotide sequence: TGTGCCACCAGTGATTTGGGCGAGACCCAGTACTTC. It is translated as CATSDLGETQYF.

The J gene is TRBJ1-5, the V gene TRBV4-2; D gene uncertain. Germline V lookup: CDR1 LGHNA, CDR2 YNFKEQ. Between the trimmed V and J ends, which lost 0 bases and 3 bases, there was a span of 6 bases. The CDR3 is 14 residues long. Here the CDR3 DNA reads TGTGCCAGCAGCCAAGAAAGAGTCAATCAGCCCCAGCATTTT. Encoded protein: CASSQERVNQPQHF.

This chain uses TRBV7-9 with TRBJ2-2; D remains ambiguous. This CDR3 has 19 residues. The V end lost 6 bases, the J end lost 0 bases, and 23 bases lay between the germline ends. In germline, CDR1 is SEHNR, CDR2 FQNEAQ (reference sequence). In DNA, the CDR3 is TGTGCCAGCAGTCCTCGGGCCCGGTCCTCAACTGCGAACACCGGGGAGCTGTTTTTT. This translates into CASSPRARSSTANTGELFF.

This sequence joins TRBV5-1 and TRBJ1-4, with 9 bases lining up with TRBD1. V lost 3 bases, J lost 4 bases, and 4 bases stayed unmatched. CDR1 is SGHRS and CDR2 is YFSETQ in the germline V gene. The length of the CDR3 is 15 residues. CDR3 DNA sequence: TGCGCCAGCAGCTGGGGACAGGGTAATAATGAAAAACTGTTTTTT. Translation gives CASSWGQGNNEKLFF.

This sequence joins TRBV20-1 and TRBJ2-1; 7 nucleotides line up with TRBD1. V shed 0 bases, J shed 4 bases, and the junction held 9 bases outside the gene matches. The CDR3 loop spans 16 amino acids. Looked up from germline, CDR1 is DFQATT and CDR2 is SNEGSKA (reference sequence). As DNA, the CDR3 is TGCAGTGCTAGAGAACGTACCGGGACAGTTTACAATGAGCAGTTCTTC. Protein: CSARERTGTVYNEQFF.

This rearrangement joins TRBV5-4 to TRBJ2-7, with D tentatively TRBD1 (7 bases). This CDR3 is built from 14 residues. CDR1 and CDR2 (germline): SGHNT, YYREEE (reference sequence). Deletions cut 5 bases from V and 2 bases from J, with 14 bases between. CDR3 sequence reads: CASSEPGGTYEQYV. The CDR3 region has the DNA TGTGCCAGCAGTGAACCAGGGGGGACCTACGAGCAGTACGTC.

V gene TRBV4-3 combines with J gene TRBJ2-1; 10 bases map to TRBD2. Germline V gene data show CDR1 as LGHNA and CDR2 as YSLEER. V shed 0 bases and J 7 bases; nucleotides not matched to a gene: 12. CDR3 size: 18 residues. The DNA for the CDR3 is TGCGCCAGCAGCCAAGATTCGCGTGGGACTAGCGCAAGAAATGAGCAGTTCTTC. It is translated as CASSQDSRGTSARNEQFF.